This T cell receptor (beta chain) was recorded in a study of blood T cell repertoires in COVID-19. Deletions cut 1 base from V and 6 bases from J, with 16 bases between. Germline loops: CDR1 GTSNPN, CDR2 SVGIG (reference sequence). This CDR3 has 14 residues. Assay used: immunoSEQ multiplex PCR; TCRdb lists only in-frame clones, some missing. The data show some 180,000 clones, 75% to 95% seen once. This clonotype originated in a man aged 45 to 65 with acute or convalescent COVID-19. The chain carries TRBV30 and TRBJ2-7; TRBD2 is a possible D gene (6 bases). Sequencing used peripheral blood. Written as DNA, the CDR3 is TGTGCCTGGAGTGCCCAAAGTGGGAGGCGCGAGCAGTACTTC. Amino acids: CAWSAQSGRREQYF. Combining the CDR3 with reference TRBV30 and TRBJ2-7 gives the whole variable domain SQTIHQWPATLVQPVGSPLSLECTVEGTSNPNLYWYRQAAGRGLQLLFYSVGIGQISSEVPQNLSASRPQDRQFILSSKKLLLSDSGFYLCAWSAQSGRREQYFGPGTRLTVT.